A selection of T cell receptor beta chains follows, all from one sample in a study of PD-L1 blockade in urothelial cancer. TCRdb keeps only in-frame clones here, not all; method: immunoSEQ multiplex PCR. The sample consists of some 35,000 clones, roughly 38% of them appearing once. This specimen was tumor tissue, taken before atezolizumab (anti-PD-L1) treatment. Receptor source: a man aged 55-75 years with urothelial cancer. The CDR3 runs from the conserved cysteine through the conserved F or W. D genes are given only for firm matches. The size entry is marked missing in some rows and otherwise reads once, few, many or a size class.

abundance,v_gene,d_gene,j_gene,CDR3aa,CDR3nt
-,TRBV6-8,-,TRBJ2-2,CASRTDRNTGELFF,TGTGCCAGCAGAACGGACAGGAACACCGGGGAGCTGTTTTTT
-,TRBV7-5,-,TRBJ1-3,CASSREMVRVAGNTIYF,TGTGCCAGCAGCCGAGAAATGGTCAGGGTTGCTGGAAACACCATATATTTT
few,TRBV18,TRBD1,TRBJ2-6,CASSLTGTGGLRGANVLTF,TGTGCCAGCTCACTAACCGGGACAGGGGGTCTTCGTGGGGCCAACGTCCTGACTTTC
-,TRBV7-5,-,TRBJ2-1,CASSLRSLFAEQFF,TGTGCCAGCAGCTTACGGAGCTTGTTCGCTGAGCAGTTCTTC
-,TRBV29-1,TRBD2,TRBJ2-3,CSVDGLAGDGTDTQYF,TGCAGCGTTGATGGGCTAGCGGGAGACGGCACAGATACGCAGTATTTT
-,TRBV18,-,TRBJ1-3,CASSPAGGVGNTIYF,TGTGCCAGCTCACCGGCCGGAGGGGTAGGAAACACCATATATTTT
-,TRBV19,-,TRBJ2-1,CASSYSGTPYEQFF,TGTGCCAGTAGTTACTCCGGGACTCCGTATGAGCAGTTCTTC
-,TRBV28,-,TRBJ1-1,CASSFGSSLREAFF,TGTGCCAGCAGTTTCGGGTCTTCATTACGTGAAGCTTTCTTT
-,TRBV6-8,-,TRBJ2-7,CASSQFPYEQYF,TGTGCCAGCAGCCAATTCCCCTACGAGCAGTACTTC
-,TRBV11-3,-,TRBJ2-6,CASSFGGAGANVLTF,TGTGCCAGCAGCTTCGGGGGAGCTGGGGCCAACGTCCTGACTTTC
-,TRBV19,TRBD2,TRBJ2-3,CASPAGATDTQYF,TGTGCCAGTCCAGCGGGAGCCACAGATACGCAGTATTTT
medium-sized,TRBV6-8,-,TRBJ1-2,CASSIPGANYGYTF,TGTGCCAGCAGTATCCCCGGAGCTAACTATGGCTACACCTTC
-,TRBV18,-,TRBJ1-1,CASSEWTVNTEAFF,TGTGCCAGCTCCGAATGGACGGTGAACACTGAAGCTTTCTTT
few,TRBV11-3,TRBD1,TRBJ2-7,CASSLGQGNSYEQYF,TGTGCCAGCAGCTTAGGACAGGGGAACTCCTACGAGCAGTACTTC
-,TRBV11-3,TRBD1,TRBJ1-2,CASSSVGQEHYGYTF,TGTGCCAGCAGCTCTGTTGGACAGGAGCACTATGGCTACACCTTC
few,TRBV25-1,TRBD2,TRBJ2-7,CASHGAGSGIRYEQYF,TGTGCCAGCCACGGCGCGGGGAGCGGGATTAGGTACGAGCAGTACTTC
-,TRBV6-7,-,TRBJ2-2,CASSGRVKGPGELFF,TGTGCCAGCAGTGGCAGGGTAAAGGGACCCGGGGAGCTGTTTTTT
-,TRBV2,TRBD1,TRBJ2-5,CASTMDRGRVETQYF,TGTGCCAGCACCATGGACAGGGGGCGGGTAGAGACCCAGTACTTC